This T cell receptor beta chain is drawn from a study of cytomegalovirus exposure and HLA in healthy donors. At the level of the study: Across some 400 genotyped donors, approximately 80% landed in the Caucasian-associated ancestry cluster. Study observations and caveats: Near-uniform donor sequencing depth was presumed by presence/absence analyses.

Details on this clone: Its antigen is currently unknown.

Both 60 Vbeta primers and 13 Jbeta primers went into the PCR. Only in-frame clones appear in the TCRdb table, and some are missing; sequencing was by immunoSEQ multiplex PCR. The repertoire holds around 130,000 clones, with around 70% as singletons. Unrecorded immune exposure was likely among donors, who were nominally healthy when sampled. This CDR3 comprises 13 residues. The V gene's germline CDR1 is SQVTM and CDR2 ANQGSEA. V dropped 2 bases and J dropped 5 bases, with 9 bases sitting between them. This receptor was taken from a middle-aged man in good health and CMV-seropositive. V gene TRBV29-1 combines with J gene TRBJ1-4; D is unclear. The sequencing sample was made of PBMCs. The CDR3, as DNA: TGCAGCGTTGAAATACCCGAGAATGAAAAACTGTTTTTT. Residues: CSVEIPENEKLFF.